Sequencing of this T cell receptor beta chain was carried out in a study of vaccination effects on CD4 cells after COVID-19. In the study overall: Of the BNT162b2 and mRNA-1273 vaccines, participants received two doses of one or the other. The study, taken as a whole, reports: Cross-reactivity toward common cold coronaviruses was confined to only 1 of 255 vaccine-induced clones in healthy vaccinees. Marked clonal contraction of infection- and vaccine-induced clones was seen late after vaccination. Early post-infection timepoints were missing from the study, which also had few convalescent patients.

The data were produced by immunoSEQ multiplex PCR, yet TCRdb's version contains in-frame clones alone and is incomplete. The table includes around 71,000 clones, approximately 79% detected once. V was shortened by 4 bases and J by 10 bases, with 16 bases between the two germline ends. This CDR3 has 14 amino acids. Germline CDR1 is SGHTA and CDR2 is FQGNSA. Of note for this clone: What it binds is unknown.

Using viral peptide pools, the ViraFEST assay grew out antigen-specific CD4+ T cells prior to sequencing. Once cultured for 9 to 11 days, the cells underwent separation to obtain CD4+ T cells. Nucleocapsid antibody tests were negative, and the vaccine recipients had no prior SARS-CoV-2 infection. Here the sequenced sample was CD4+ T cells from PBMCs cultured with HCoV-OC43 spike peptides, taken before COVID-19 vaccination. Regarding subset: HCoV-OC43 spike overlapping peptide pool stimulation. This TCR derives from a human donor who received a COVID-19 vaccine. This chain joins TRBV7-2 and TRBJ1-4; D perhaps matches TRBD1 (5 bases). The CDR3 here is CASSSSPQGGKLFF. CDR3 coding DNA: TGTGCCAGCAGCTCATCCCCCCAGGGCGGAAAACTGTTTTTT.